What follows are 29 T cell receptor beta chains derived from one specimen sequenced in a study of tissue T cells after allogeneic stem cell transplantation. Time point meaning: mouse harvest day 7 after allogeneic transplant. The graft held 10^6 splenic CD5+ T cells and 10^7 T-cell-depleted bone marrow cells. Only in-frame clones appear in the TCRdb table, and some are missing; sequencing was by immunoSEQ multiplex PCR. The repertoire holds 6,500 to 8,000 clones, with roughly half as singletons. Material: gut tissue. Source of these receptors: a female BALB/c mouse given C57BL/6 T cells with graft-versus-host disease after an allogeneic hematopoietic cell transplant.

About this clone itself: Genes and germline come from the mouse. The CDR3 goes on 1 residue after the read ends, and that part is filled in from the germline J gene. The chain combines TRBV23 with TRBJ2-3; the DNA was not compared with TRBD2, the D call given in the table. Germline V gene data show CDR1 as KGHTA and CDR2 as FQNQQP. This CDR3 is built from 14 residues. CDR3 loop: CSSSQLGDAETLYF. The sequenced part of the CDR3 DNA is TGCTCCAGCAGTCAACTGGGGGATGCAGAAACGCTGTAT. Drawing the rest from reference TRBV23 and TRBJ2-3, the complete variable domain is DAAVTQKPRYLIKMKGQEAEMKCIPEKGHTAVFWYQQKQSKELKFLIYFQNQQPLDQIDMVKERFSAVCPSSSLCSLGIRTCEAEDSALYLCSSSQLGDAETLYFGSGTRLTVL.

Details on this clone: Genes and germline are mouse. The read ends 1 residue early relative to the CDR3; the germline J gene fills the gap. The genes are TRBV19 and TRBJ2-7; 8 nucleotides match TRBD1. Germline V gene lookup returns CDR1 FNHDT and CDR2 SITEND (reference sequence). This CDR3 contains 13 residues. The V gene end was trimmed by 3 bases and the J gene end by 3 bases; junction bases not matched to a gene: 2. The sequenced CDR3 bases are TGTGCCAGCAGTAACACAGGGGGCTATGAACAGTAC. Amino acid sequence: CASSNTGGYEQY. The full-length CDR3 reads as CASSNTGGYEQYF.

As regards this clone: Gene names are the mouse ones. CDR3: CAWSLVGGLYEQYF. The part of the CDR3 DNA that was read is TGTGCCTGGAGTCTAGTGGGGGGCCTCTATGAACAGTAC. The rearrangement uses TRBV31 and TRBJ2-7, with D perhaps TRBD2 (7 bases). Coverage ceases 1 residue before the CDR3 finishes, and the germline J gene fills in the end. V was cut by 0 bases and J by 3 bases, with 12 bases left in between. Germline-derived CDR1 and CDR2 are GKSSPN and SITVG. CDR3 length equals 14 residues. The full variable domain, its missing parts supplied by reference TRBV31 and TRBJ2-7, is AQTIHQWPVAEIKAVGSPLSLGCTIKGKSSPNLYWYWQATGGTLQQLFYSITVGQVESVVQLNLSASRPKDDQFILSTEKLLLSHSGFYLCAWSLVGGLYEQYFGPGTRLTVL.

This clone was counted between two and nine times. Germline and genes: mouse. The sequenced fragment ends 1 residue before the CDR3 boundary, so the rest is inferred from the germline J gene. The J gene is TRBJ2-5, the V gene TRBV26; TRBD1 aligns across 8 bases. The CDR3 loop spans 13 amino acids. Germline V gives CDR1 KGHPV, CDR2 FQNQEV (reference sequence). Germline trimming cut 6 bases from V and 6 bases from J; bases unmatched to any gene: 5. The CDR3 bases that were read are TGTGCCAGCAGCTCGACAGGGGTGGACACCCAGTAC. Protein sequence: CASSSTGVDTQY. The complete CDR3 reads CASSSTGVDTQYF.

Turning to this clone: Gene names refer to mouse genes. CDR3 DNA, as far as it was read: TGTGCCAGCAGTCTCGGGACAGGGGGCAACACAGAAGTCTTC. Amino acids: CASSLGTGGNTEVF. The entire CDR3 is CASSLGTGGNTEVFF. The chain is built from TRBV26 and TRBJ1-1; TRBD1 aligns across 12 bases. The read stops 1 residue short of the end of the CDR3; the missing end is completed from the germline J gene. CDR3 length: 15 residues. With V trimmed by 3 bases and J by 2 bases, 1 base remained unmatched. CDR1 and CDR2 from the germline V gene are KGHPV and FQNQEV (reference sequence).

With regard to this clone: These gene names are mouse names. The sequenced fragment ends 1 residue before the CDR3 boundary, so the rest is inferred from the germline J gene. The gene calls are TRBV26 and TRBJ1-3; TRBD1 aligns across 9 bases. This CDR3 spans 15 amino acids. The trim removed 4 bases at V and 4 bases at J, leaving 5 bases unmatched. Germline V lookup: CDR1 KGHPV, CDR2 FQNQEV (reference sequence). The CDR3 loop reads CASSPTGGGGNTLYF. CDR3 DNA, as far as it was read: TGTGCCAGCAGTCCGACAGGGGGAGGAGGAAATACGCTCTAT.

Notes on this clone: The gene names given are mouse names. The read finishes 1 residue shy of the CDR3 end, and the germline J gene is used to complete it. The genes are TRBV13-3 and TRBJ1-6, with D possibly matching TRBD1 (5 bases). TRBJ1-6 is assigned to the ORF class and has an uncertain function. V was shortened by 0 bases and J by 7 bases, with 11 bases between the two germline ends. CDR1 is NNHDY and CDR2 is SYVADS in the germline V gene. The length of the CDR3 is 15 residues. CDR3 protein: CASSDATSGNSPLYF. CDR3 DNA (partial): TGTGCCAGCAGTGATGCGACTTCAGGGAATTCGCCCCTCTAC.

In its sample, this clone was seen once. Gene names and germline refer to mouse. Coverage ceases 1 residue before the CDR3 finishes, and the germline J gene fills in the end. This chain joins TRBV19 and TRBJ2-3; no clear D gene. The CDR3 sequence is 14 residues long. Trimming removed 2 bases from V and 2 bases from J, with 9 bases in between. CDR1 is FNHDT, CDR2 SITEND, per germline (reference sequence). The CDR3: CASSMTADAETLYF. The covered CDR3 bases are TGTGCCAGCAGTATGACGGCTGATGCAGAAACGCTGTAT. Full variable domain (rest looked up from reference TRBV19 and TRBJ2-3): GGIITQTPKFLIGQEGQKLTLKCQQNFNHDTMYWYRQDSGKGLRLIYYSITENDLQKGDLSEGYDASREKKSSFSLTVTSAQKNEMAVFLCASSMTADAETLYFGSGTRLTVL.

This clone was seen only a few times. Genes here carry mouse names. The CDR3 end lies 1 residue beyond the end of the read and is filled in from the germline J gene. This chain connects TRBV29 to TRBJ2-5; 9 bases agree with TRBD1. There are 14 residues in the CDR3. Germline-derived CDR1 and CDR2 are MSHET and SYDVDS. V was clipped by 6 bases and J by 4 bases; unmatched bases: 5. Incomplete CDR3 DNA: TGTGCTAGCAGACCGGGACAGGGTAAAGACACCCAGTAC. It translates to CASRPGQGKDTQY. The whole CDR3 is CASRPGQGKDTQYF.

With regard to this clone: All gene names here are mouse names. This CDR3 is CASSQTGNGNTLYF. The part of the CDR3 DNA that was read is TGTGCCAGCTCCCAGACAGGGAATGGAAATACGCTCTAT. The genes are TRBV12-1 and TRBJ1-3, with 7 bases that match TRBD1. The read terminates 1 residue ahead of where the CDR3 ends, so the germline J gene completes it. In germline, CDR1 is SGHSN, CDR2 HYEKVE. This CDR3 contains 14 residues. V dropped 4 bases and J dropped 3; count of bases not matched to a gene: 5.

This clone was found a few times. The gene names here belong to mouse. The CDR3 end lies 1 residue beyond the end of the read and is filled in from the germline J gene. V is TRBV16 and J is TRBJ2-7; weak D call: TRBD1 (6 bases). V shed 2 bases and J shed 5 bases, with 7 bases lying between them. This CDR3 is 12 amino acids long. CDR1 and CDR2 from the germline V gene are SGHSA and FRNQAP. The DNA read from the CDR3 is TGTGCAAGCAGCTTACACAGGGATGAACAGTAC. It codes for CASSLHRDEQY. The full CDR3 sequence reads CASSLHRDEQYF.

By its share, this clone is medium-sized (0.01 to 0.1%). Genes here carry mouse names. The read stops 1 residue short of the end of the CDR3; the missing end is completed from the germline J gene. The chain carries TRBV3 and TRBJ2-1; the match to TRBD2 covers 8 bases. This CDR3 has 14 residues. Germline V gene data show CDR1 as SNHLY and CDR2 as FYNGKV (reference sequence). V lost 5 bases to trimming and J lost 5 bases; unmatched junction nucleotides: 5. The part of the CDR3 DNA that was read is TGTGCCAGCAGCCTTGGACTGGGAGATGCTGAGCAGTTC. This gives the protein CASSLGLGDAEQF. The whole CDR3 protein reads CASSLGLGDAEQFF.

On this clone: Gene names are mouse gene names. The read ends 1 residue shy of where the CDR3 ends; the end is completed using the germline J gene. This chain joins TRBV3 and TRBJ2-4; 8 positions match TRBD2. Germline-derived CDR1 and CDR2 are SNHLY and FYNGKV (reference sequence). This CDR3 is 16 amino acids long. Trimming removed 4 bases from V and 0 bases from J; junction bases left unmatched: 6. The CDR3 DNA, read in part, is TGTGCCAGCAGCTCAGCGGGGGGGGCGAGTCAAAACACCTTGTAC. Protein: CASSSAGGASQNTLY. The complete CDR3 protein is CASSSAGGASQNTLYF.

Of note for this clone: Germline and genes here are mouse. The CDR3 end is not reached by the read, which stops 1 residue before it; the germline J gene fills it in. The chain combines TRBV26 with TRBJ2-1; the match to TRBD1 covers 7 bases. Germline-derived CDR1 and CDR2 are KGHPV and FQNQEV (reference sequence). CDR3 length: 14 residues. J gave up 3 bases and V 2 bases, and 1 base lay outside the gene matches. The CDR3 here is CASSLGTVYAEQFF. Partial CDR3 DNA: TGTGCCAGCAGTCTGGGGACAGTCTATGCTGAGCAGTTC.

This clone was observed a few times. Gene names and germline match the mouse. The read ends 1 residue shy of where the CDR3 ends; the end is completed using the germline J gene. V and J are TRBV26 and TRBJ1-4, with unresolved D. The CDR3 contains 15 residues. V was cut by 2 bases and J by 0 bases, with 7 bases left in between. The germline CDR1 and CDR2 sequences are KGHPV and FQNQEV (reference sequence). The CDR3 reads CASSLRQFSNERLFF. Incomplete CDR3 DNA: TGTGCCAGCAGTCTGAGACAATTTTCCAACGAAAGATTATTT.

As to this clone: The gene names given are mouse names. The missing CDR3 end, 1 residue past where the read stops, is filled in from the germline J gene. The chain employs TRBV26 and TRBJ1-2, with no clear D. V shed 2 bases and J shed 2 bases, with 3 bases lying between them. The length of the CDR3 is 12 residues. The germline gives CDR1 KGHPV, CDR2 FQNQEV (reference sequence). The CDR3 DNA, read in part, is TGTGCCAGCAGTCTGGACAACTCCGACTACACC. The encoded protein is CASSLDNSDYT. The complete CDR3 reads CASSLDNSDYTF.

Remarks on this clone: Here the gene names and germline are mouse. The DNA ends 1 residue before the CDR3 does, and the rest of the CDR3 is filled in from the germline J gene. The chain recombines TRBV26 with TRBJ2-5; the match to TRBD2 covers 7 bases. The CDR3 contains 14 residues. Trimming at V came to 4 bases and at J to 0 bases, leaving 1 base not matched to a gene. Germline-derived CDR1 and CDR2 are KGHPV and FQNQEV (reference sequence). Here the CDR3 reads CASSRWGNQDTQYF. The CDR3 bases that were read are TGTGCCAGCAGTCGCTGGGGGAACCAAGACACCCAGTAC.

Regarding this clone: All gene names here are mouse names. The read ends 1 residue shy of where the CDR3 ends; the end is completed using the germline J gene. The chain has TRBV5 and TRBJ2-1; D remains ambiguous. Germline CDR1 reads LGHNA; CDR2 reads YNLKQL (reference sequence). The V end lost 1 base, the J end lost 0 bases, and 4 bases lay between the germline ends. CDR3 length equals 14 residues. The sequenced part of the CDR3 DNA is TGTGCCAGCAGCCAAGGTGGTAACTATGCTGAGCAGTTC. It is translated as CASSQGGNYAEQF. The entire CDR3 is CASSQGGNYAEQFF.

Comments on this clone: Any gene name here is a mouse gene name. The read comes to an end 1 residue before the CDR3 does, leaving the germline J gene to fill in the end. This chain joins TRBV26 and TRBJ1-4; possible D gene TRBD1, 6 bases. Trimming stripped 6 bases from V and 1 base from J, with 9 bases between. The CDR3 has 14 residues. Germline V gene data show CDR1 as KGHPV and CDR2 as FQNQEV (reference sequence). CDR3 in amino acids: CASSGTYSNERLFF. The sequenced CDR3 bases are TGTGCCAGCAGCGGGACATATTCCAACGAAAGATTATTT.

A remark on this clone: Gene names denote mouse genes. The sequence runs out 1 residue before the end of the CDR3; the remainder is reconstructed from the germline J gene. This sequence joins TRBV13-3 and TRBJ1-5, with 9 bases aligning to TRBD1. Per the germline V gene, CDR1 is NNHDY and CDR2 is SYVADS. V shed 6 bases and J 3 bases; nucleotides not matched to a gene: 4. The CDR3 runs 14 residues. CDR3 loop: CASNTGGSNQAPLF. The part of the CDR3 DNA that was read is TGTGCCAGCAATACAGGGGGCAGCAACCAGGCTCCGCTT.

Turning to this clone: The genes are named according to mouse. The sequence runs out 1 residue before the end of the CDR3; the remainder is reconstructed from the germline J gene. The rearrangement joins TRBV26 to TRBJ2-2; D gene uncertain. CDR3 length: 13 amino acids. Germline V lookup: CDR1 KGHPV, CDR2 FQNQEV (reference sequence). Trimming pared 3 bases from V and 6 bases from J, leaving 8 bases between. CDR3 DNA, as far as it was read: TGTGCCAGCAGTCTTTTGGGATCCGGGCAGCTCTAC. Its protein product is CASSLLGSGQLY. The CDR3, in full, reads CASSLLGSGQLYF.

As for this clone: Mouse gene names apply. The missing CDR3 end, 1 residue past where the read stops, is filled in from the germline J gene. The chain combines TRBV23 with TRBJ2-3; TRBD1, the table's D call, lacks a check against the DNA. The CDR3 extends over 14 amino acids. Germline assignment: CDR1 KGHTA and CDR2 FQNQQP. The part of the CDR3 DNA that was read is TGCTCCAGCAGTCAACACAGGGGCGCAGAAACGCTGTAT. Its translation: CSSSQHRGAETLY. Given in full, the CDR3 is CSSSQHRGAETLYF.

Concerning this clone itself: The gene names here belong to mouse. The read ends 1 residue before the CDR3 terminus; that terminus is restored from the germline J gene. The chain carries TRBV26 and TRBJ1-2; TRBD1 aligns across 7 bases. The CDR3 has 14 residues. CDR1 and CDR2 from the germline V gene are KGHPV and FQNQEV (reference sequence). V was pared by 2 bases and J by 4 bases, with 4 bases of the junction left unmatched. The sequenced CDR3 bases are TGTGCCAGCAGTCTGAACAGGGGAGGCTCCGACTACACC. It codes for CASSLNRGGSDYT. The CDR3, in full, reads CASSLNRGGSDYTF.

A note on this clone: Mouse gene names and germline throughout. The read is 1 residue too short to cover the CDR3 end, so that end is filled in from the germline J gene. The chain has TRBV23 and TRBJ2-1; TRBD1 was called by the table and not checked on the DNA. Germline values: CDR1 KGHTA, CDR2 FQNQQP. This CDR3 comprises 15 residues. CDR3 DNA (partial): TGCTCCAGCAGTCAATTGGGACAGAACTATGCTGAGCAGTTC. Protein product: CSSSQLGQNYAEQF. The CDR3 reads in full as CSSSQLGQNYAEQFF. The whole variable domain, remainder taken from reference TRBV23 and TRBJ2-1, is DAAVTQKPRYLIKMKGQEAEMKCIPEKGHTAVFWYQQKQSKELKFLIYFQNQQPLDQIDMVKERFSAVCPSSSLCSLGIRTCEAEDSALYLCSSSQLGQNYAEQFFGPGTRLTVL.

About this clone itself: The genes and germline here are from mouse. The read is 1 residue too short to cover the CDR3 end, so that end is filled in from the germline J gene. The rearrangement links TRBV1 to TRBJ1-3; 7 bases align to TRBD1. The germline V gene has CDR1 NSQYPW and CDR2 LRSPGD (reference sequence). CDR3 length: 16 residues. With V trimmed by 3 bases and J by 0 bases, 5 bases remained unmatched. CDR3: CTCSAPGTVSGNTLYF. The DNA read from the CDR3 is TGCACCTGCAGTGCCCCCGGGACAGTTTCTGGAAATACGCTCTAT.

Notes on this clone: Gene names and germline refer to mouse. The read gets to within 1 residue of the CDR3 end, and the germline J gene fills in the rest. V is TRBV24 and J is TRBJ1-4; TRBD1 agrees at 9 bases. V lost 4 bases and J lost 2; bases outside the gene matches: 5. Per germline, CDR1 KGHTA and CDR2 FRNEEI. CDR3 size: 16 residues. CDR3 DNA (partial): TGTGCCAGCAGTCCAGCCGGGACAGGGTCCAACGAAAGATTATTT. Translation: CASSPAGTGSNERLF. In full, the CDR3 is CASSPAGTGSNERLFF.

On this clone: The germline and genes are mouse ones. The CDR3 is cut off 1 residue early in the read; its end comes from the germline J gene. V gene TRBV13-3 combines with J gene TRBJ1-4, with TRBD1 matching 7 bases. This CDR3 comprises 14 residues. V gave up 5 bases and J gave up 0 bases; unmatched junction bases: 1. Looked up from germline, CDR1 is NNHDY and CDR2 is SYVADS. The CDR3 bases that were read are TGTGCCAGCAGACAGGGGATTTCCAACGAAAGATTATTT. Translating it yields CASRQGISNERLF. The CDR3 as a whole reads CASRQGISNERLFF.

This clone was detected only a few times. Any gene name here is a mouse gene name. The read gets to within 1 residue of the CDR3 end, and the germline J gene fills in the rest. The V call is TRBV1, the J call TRBJ1-2; perhaps TRBD1 as D (5 bases). Germline V CDR1 and CDR2: NSQYPW, LRSPGD (reference sequence). Trimming took 0 bases from V and 4 from J, leaving 9 bases between them. This CDR3 region has 14 residues. CDR3 sequence: CTCSADMGGSDYTF. The DNA read from the CDR3 is TGCACCTGCAGTGCAGATATGGGGGGCTCCGACTACACC.

Only a few counts were recorded for this clone. The gene names here belong to mouse. The CDR3 end is not reached by the read, which stops 1 residue before it; the germline J gene fills it in. The chain uses TRBV23 and TRBJ2-3. Germline CDR1 and CDR2: KGHTA and FQNQQP. CDR3 length equals 15 residues. CDR3: CSSSPQGAGAETLYF. CDR3 DNA, as far as it was read: TGCTCCAGCAGTCCTCAAGGGGCAGGTGCAGAAACGCTGTAT.